This T cell receptor (beta chain) was retrieved from a study of T cell repertoires in cytomegalovirus infection. The wider study: Through public TCR beta signatures, both CMV infection and matching HLA type were indicated. Study observations and caveats: Across the ex vivo response, the dominant clonotypes were HLA-C-restricted CMV-specific TCR beta clonotypes.

This clonotype was observed many times. As yet, its antigen is unknown. TCRdb reprocessed the reads with MiXCR, giving one entry per CDR3 protein. The table includes about 300,000 distinct CDR3 sequences, around 10% detected once. Trimming took 4 bases from V and 7 from J; bases not matched to a gene: 10. This CDR3 is built from 15 residues. CDR1 and CDR2 from the germline V gene are SEHNR and FQNEAQ (reference sequence). The V call is TRBV7-9, the J call TRBJ1-5; TRBD1 agrees at 7 bases. Sample: PBMCs. The receptor was isolated from a human donor in good health (CMV status not recorded). Some clones in this sample may be carry-over from other donors' samples. The chain's CDR3 is CASSSTTGVGQPQHF. The DNA for the CDR3 is TGTGCCAGCAGCTCTACCACAGGGGTGGGCCAGCCCCAGCATTTT.